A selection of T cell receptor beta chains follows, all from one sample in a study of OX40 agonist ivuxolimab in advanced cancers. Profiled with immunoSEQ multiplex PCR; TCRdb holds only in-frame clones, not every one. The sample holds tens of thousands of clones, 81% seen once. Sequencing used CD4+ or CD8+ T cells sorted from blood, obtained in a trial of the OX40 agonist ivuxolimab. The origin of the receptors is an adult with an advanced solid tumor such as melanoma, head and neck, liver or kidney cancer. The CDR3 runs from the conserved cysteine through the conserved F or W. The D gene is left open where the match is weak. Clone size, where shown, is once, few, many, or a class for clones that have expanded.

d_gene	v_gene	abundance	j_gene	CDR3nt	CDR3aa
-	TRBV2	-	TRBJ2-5	TGTGCCAGCAGTGGAGGCAGGGGTGAGACCCAGTACTTC	CASSGGRGETQYF
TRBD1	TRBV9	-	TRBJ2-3	TGTGCCAGCAGCGCCCGGACAGGGACTAGCACAGATACGCAGTATTTT	CASSARTGTSTDTQYF
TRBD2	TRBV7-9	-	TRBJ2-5	TGTGCCAGCAGCTTAGGCGGGGGGCAGGAGACCCAGTACTTC	CASSLGGGQETQYF
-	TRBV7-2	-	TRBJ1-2	TGTGCCAGCAGCACACAAAGGTCGGGCTACACCTTC	CASSTQRSGYTF
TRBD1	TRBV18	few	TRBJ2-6	TGTGCCAGCTCACCCTGGACAGGAGGCTCTGGGGCCAACGTCCTGACTTTC	CASSPWTGGSGANVLTF
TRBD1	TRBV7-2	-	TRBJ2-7	TGTGCCAGCAGCAAAGGGACAGGGTTCTACGAGCAGTACTTC	CASSKGTGFYEQYF
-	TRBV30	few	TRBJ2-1	TGTGCCTGGAGTCGACGTCCCGGAGAGCAGTTCTTC	CAWSRRPGEQFF
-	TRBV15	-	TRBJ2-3	TGTGCCACCAGCAGGGGAGCGGTAGATACGCAGTATTTT	CATSRGAVDTQYF
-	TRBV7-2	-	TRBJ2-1	TGTGCCAGCAGCTTAATCGTGGTAAGGGGCGGCTCCTACAATGAGCAGTTCTTC	CASSLIVVRGGSYNEQFF
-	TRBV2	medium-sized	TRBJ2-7	TGTGCCAGCAGTGGTCTCAGGGGTTCGTACGAGCAGTACTTC	CASSGLRGSYEQYF
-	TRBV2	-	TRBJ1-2	TGTGCCAGCAGAGCTCAGTATGGCTACACCTTC	CASRAQYGYTF
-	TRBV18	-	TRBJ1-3	TGTGCCAGCTCACCGTCCTCTGGAAACACCATATATTTT	CASSPSSGNTIYF
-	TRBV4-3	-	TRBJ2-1	TGCGCCAGCAGCCGAACTAAGGGAGGCCTTGAGCAGTTCTTC	CASSRTKGGLEQFF
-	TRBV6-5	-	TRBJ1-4	TGTGCCAGCAGTTACTCGCCCTACCCAACTAATGAAAAACTGTTTTTT	CASSYSPYPTNEKLFF
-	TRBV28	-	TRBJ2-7	TGTGCCAGCAGTTCCCCGGCAGGTCGATACGAGCAGTACTTC	CASSSPAGRYEQYF
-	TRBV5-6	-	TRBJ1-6	TGTGCCAAAAAGGAACAGGATAATTCACCCCTCCACTTT	CAKKEQDNSPLHF
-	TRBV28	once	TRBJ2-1	TGTGCCAGCAGTTTAGGTCCTAGGAATGAGCAGTTCTTC	CASSLGPRNEQFF
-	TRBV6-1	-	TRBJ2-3	TGTGCCAGCAGTGATTGGGCAGGGCGAGGAGATACGCAGTATTTT	CASSDWAGRGDTQYF
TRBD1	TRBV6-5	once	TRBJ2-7	TGTGCCAGCAGCGCCGGGACAGGGCGGTACGAGCAGTACTTC	CASSAGTGRYEQYF
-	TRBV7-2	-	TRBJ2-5	TGTGCCAGCAGCGCCCCTGTACCCCAAGAGACCCAGTACTTC	CASSAPVPQETQYF
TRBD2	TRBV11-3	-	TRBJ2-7	TGTGCCAGCAGCGCCGGGACTAGCGGAGAGCAGTACTTC	CASSAGTSGEQYF
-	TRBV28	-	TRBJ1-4	TGTGCCAGCAAGGACCAGGATGAAAAACTGTTTTTT	CASKDQDEKLFF
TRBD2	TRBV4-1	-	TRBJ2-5	TGCGCCAGCAGCTTGCGTTACTCCGGGACTAGCGGCCAAGAGACCCAGTACTTC	CASSLRYSGTSGQETQYF
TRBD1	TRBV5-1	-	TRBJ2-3	TGCGCCAGCAGCTTACCGGGACAGGGGATGACAGATACGCAGTATTTT	CASSLPGQGMTDTQYF
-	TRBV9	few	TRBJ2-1	TGTGCCAGCAGCGCTCCGCAGGGCTATGAGCAGTTCTTC	CASSAPQGYEQFF
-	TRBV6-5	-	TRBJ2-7	TGTGCCAGCAGTTACTTTCGGGGTAGCTCCTACGAGCAGTACTTC	CASSYFRGSSYEQYF
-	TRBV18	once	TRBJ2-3	TGTGCCAGCTCACCCCCGGGACGAATGGTGACAGATACGCAGTATTTT	CASSPPGRMVTDTQYF
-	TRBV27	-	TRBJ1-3	TGTGCCAGCAGTTTACGGGGGATGAGCTCTGGAAACACCATATATTTT	CASSLRGMSSGNTIYF
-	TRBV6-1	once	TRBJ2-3	TGTGCCAGCAGTCTTCTCCAAGATACGCAGTATTTT	CASSLLQDTQYF
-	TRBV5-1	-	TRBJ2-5	TGCGCCAGCAGCTCCCGACTAGACGTAGAGACCCAGTACTTC	CASSSRLDVETQYF
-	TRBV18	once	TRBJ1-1	TGTGCCAGCGTAGCGGGGGGCACTGAAGCTTTCTTT	CASVAGGTEAFF
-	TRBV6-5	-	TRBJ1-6	TGTGCCAGCAGTTATCGGGTGGACAATTCACCCCTCCACTTT	CASSYRVDNSPLHF
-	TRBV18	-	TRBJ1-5	TGTGCCAGCTCACCGGACAAAAGTGCGCAGCCCCAGCATTTT	CASSPDKSAQPQHF
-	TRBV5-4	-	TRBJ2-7	TGTGCCAGCAGCTTGGGAAGACAGCGCTACGAGCAGTACTTC	CASSLGRQRYEQYF
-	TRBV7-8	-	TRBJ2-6	TGTGCCAGCAGCTTTAGAGCTCTTGGGGCCAACGTCCTGACTTTC	CASSFRALGANVLTF
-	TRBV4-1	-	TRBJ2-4	TGCGCCAGCAGCCAAGTAGGGGGGGAATCCAAAAACATTCAGTACTTC	CASSQVGGESKNIQYF
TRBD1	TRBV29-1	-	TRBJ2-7	TGCAGCGTTGAAGGGGACAGGGACAGCTCCTACGAGCAGTACTTC	CSVEGDRDSSYEQYF
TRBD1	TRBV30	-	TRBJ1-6	TGTGCCTGGACTGCCGCAGGGGGCTATTTAAATTCACCCCTCCACTTT	CAWTAAGGYLNSPLHF
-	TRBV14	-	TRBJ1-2	TGTGCCAGCAGCCAAGGCGGGGAAATATACTATGGCTACACCTTC	CASSQGGEIYYGYTF
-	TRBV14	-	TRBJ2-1	TGTGCCAGCAGCCAAGATATTCGCGGGTCTTACAATGAGCAGTTCTTC	CASSQDIRGSYNEQFF